This T cell receptor beta chain was observed in a study of cytomegalovirus exposure and HLA in healthy donors (dated by TCRdb to 2016 to 2017). For the study in its entirety: An earlier analysis of approximately 550 of the donors reported approximately 270 Gb of sequence data and roughly 100 million unique TCR beta sequences from around 200 million T cells. An early release that covered about 640 HLA-typed donors contained approximately 300 gigabases of sequencing data and 75 million to 100 million unique TCR sequences. The genetic ancestry cluster associated with self-reported Caucasian donors included roughly four fifths of the roughly 410 genotyped donors. The study aimed to test whether cataloging public T cell receptors could reveal signatures of past pathogen exposure. The T cell repertoires of under 750 subjects were profiled by immunosequencing and related to cytomegalovirus serostatus. Along with the roughly 610-subject first cohort, a separate validation cohort of over a hundred different subjects was used. High-throughput TCR immunosequencing, statistical association of individual TCRs with disease status, and machine learning were combined to predict cytomegalovirus infection status. A later analysis re-examined previously published TCR beta repertoires from more than 650 donors and added high-resolution HLA genotyping to investigate patterns of TCR occurrence. In the later analysis, no new phenotypic data were used to find candidate immune exposures; instead, reliance was placed on TCR beta sequences and their occurrence across donors. In an earlier analysis of 587 of the donors, high-throughput TCR beta sequencing was used to judge whether each TCR beta V gene segment behaved as functional or pseudogenic. Alongside the repertoire data, information on donor age, sex, ethnicity and CMV serostatus was compiled. A later genetic analysis used genome-wide SNP genotypes for about 60% of the roughly 700 donors, treating that subset as a discovery cohort. Every discovery cohort repertoire had been produced on one sequencing platform. Both class I and class II loci were covered by HLA typing, at four-digit resolution. Typing coverage varied by locus: roughly 629-630 donors for A, B, C, DRB1 and DQB1; around 560 for DQA1; about 570 for DPA1; more than 450 for DPB1. About five DR-DQ haplotypes were handled as single units for association and clustering, since linkage in the cohort was strong. On average, about 200,000 unique TCR beta nucleotide sequences were sequenced per donor among 350 to 400 genotyped donors of the cohort, with roughly 18% of those sequences being non-productive. What the authors observed across the whole study: In vitro tests confirmed that a few of the cytomegalovirus-associated TCR beta chains recognize cytomegalovirus antigens. An association between a missense DCLRE1C variant and V-gene and J-gene trimming of TCR beta chains was found in a later genetic analysis and replicated in an independent cohort. In a later genetic analysis, fewer N-insertions in productive TCRs were reported among donors in an Asian-associated ancestry cluster than the 666-donor mean. Roughly 15 rarely observed V segments, including chromosome 9 orphons, were excluded from the earlier analysis of approximately 600 of the donors because counts were too low. According to a later analysis, parvovirus B19, influenza, CMV and Epstein-Barr virus appeared linked to several top co-occurrence clusters. In an earlier analysis of some 550 of the donors, most TCR beta V segments were observed in productive rearrangements about 87% or about 30% of the time, broadly matching IMGT annotations. The only immune exposure information available for the cohort was CMV serostatus. The 87-base-pair reads could not distinguish some IMGT-functional V segments, including TRBV6-2 and TRBV6-3, so those segments were excluded. According to a later analysis, TCR association rates differed among HLA loci, with DRB1 alleles showing the most associated TCRs and HLA-C alleles showing the fewest. Across donors, most TCR sequences were observed very rarely, whereas some public TCRs were present in many individuals. In a later analysis, HLA-associated TCR beta chains showed more clonal expansion and lower generation probabilities than non-associated chains that were equally common. When HLA alleles, especially DR and DQ, strongly co-occurred, attributing TCR associations to individual alleles was difficult. Correlated functional status among segregating V segments might reflect linkage disequilibrium, but an unknown experimental factor could not be ruled out. A group of highly shared sequence variants was considered likely to be a technical artifact of the sequencing pipeline. In a later analysis, most CMV-associated TCR beta chains were found to appear HLA-restricted, with HLA associations seemingly driven largely by CMV exposure. Because HLA typing was unavailable for some donors at each locus, only the typed subset was used in association tests. At a false discovery rate of 0.05, a later analysis linked some 18,000 TCR beta sequences to specific HLA alleles. A further reported finding was that TCR beta sequences accurately predicted the HLA-A and HLA-B alleles for most subjects in the first cohort. The presence/absence analyses assumed that sequencing depth was roughly uniform across donors, and that assumption may not be true. The classifier was reported to diagnose cytomegalovirus status with high specificity and sensitivity in both the original cohort and the validation cohort. This cohort had only TCR beta chains sequenced, and the lack of alpha or paired-chain data limited which features could be detected. A total of some 180 TCR beta chains were listed by the study as associated with cytomegalovirus. According to the authors, the approach could potentially be generalized to other disease states and immunological phenotypes.

The CDR3 spans 18 residues, from the cysteine through the phenylalanine. Solely the CDR3 DNA is kept, with 54 bases framed from the first base. V is cut by 5 bases and J by 0 bases, and the space between the germline ends is 19 bases. CDR1 and CDR2 are drawn from the germline V gene: SGHVS, FNYEAQ. Library creation used the immunoSEQ multiplex PCR assay. For the multiplex PCR, a mixture combining 60 forward primers for TCR Vbeta segments and 13 reverse primers for TCR Jbeta segments was used. The CDR3 region of rearranged TCR beta genes was amplified from genomic DNA with a multiplex PCR assay. On the Illumina HiSeq System, the amplified TCR beta libraries were sequenced as 87-base-pair reads. Per the original workflow: In a later analysis, tens of millions of unique TCR beta chains were counted across the roughly 670 repertoires, and roughly 11 million of these chains were shared by at least two donors. A nearest-neighbor algorithm error-corrected the raw reads and collapsed the reads into unique sequences, merging closely related sequences to remove PCR and sequencing errors. CDR3 sequences were aligned to IMGT reference sequences to assign V, D and J gene segments. For a sequence to be retained, a match of at least six nucleotides was required to both a V gene segment and a J gene segment. A rearrangement was called productive if the CDR3 had no stop codons and remained in frame with V and J, and every other rearrangement was called non-productive. CDR3 was defined by IMGT convention, running from the second conserved V-encoded cysteine to the conserved J-encoded phenylalanine. In an earlier analysis of 587 of the donors, sequences lacking an unambiguous match to a single V gene segment were excluded. In an earlier analysis of 587 of the donors, V segments were called functional above 56.7% productive rearrangements and were called segregating when the between-donor standard deviation exceeded 5%. A statistical classification framework was developed to diagnose cytomegalovirus status using the catalog of TCR beta chain sequences. V and J gene assignment, in a later analysis, came from comparing TCR nucleotide sequences with IMGT/GENE-DB human TR gene sequences. The TCRdist pipeline was used in a later analysis to assign CDR3 sequences and most-parsimonious VDJ recombination scenarios. A later analysis defined each TCR beta chain by its CDR3 amino acid sequence plus V-gene family, and excluded reads lacking a unique V-gene family. As a way to deal with suspected cross-contamination and a sequencing artifact, a later analysis dropped roughly 600 nucleotide sequences that were highly shared and had low generation probability. A later analysis calculated a clonal expansion index for each public chain from normalized within-repertoire ranks of inferred template counts. In a later analysis, generation probabilities were computed with a VDJ recombination model fitted to out-of-frame rearrangements, and the resulting probabilities were checked against IGoR. In a later analysis, TCR-TCR, TCR-HLA and TCR-CMV co-occurrence was scored with hypergeometric tests, and a repertoire-size bias correction was applied to TCR pairs. A later analysis estimated false discovery rates by permuting HLA or CMV assignments 20 times. In a later analysis, co-occurring TCRs were grouped with DBSCAN, and TCRdist sequence similarity was added when clustering was performed within HLA-allele-positive subsets. Repertoires with fewer than 30,000 or more than 120,000 public chains, plus five repertoires with anomalous nucleotide sharing, were excluded from co-occurrence clustering. The table was pulled from immuneACCESS by TCRdb, which kept in-frame rearrangements only. Such tables lose some clones; where checked, under half of the loss comes from unresolved V genes, and the rest has no known cause. Clone size and V and J calls were adopted from that table, with D and trimming inferred from the DNA. This sample is represented by about 140,000 clones; about 84% of them were singletons. The top ten clones comprise approximately 2.5% of the sample.

For this clone: Its antigen is still unknown. It has no much larger one-base neighbor in the sample; base qualities were not kept.

The cohort consisted of 650 to 850 healthy bone marrow donors. Cohort members were all nominally healthy when sampled, although unrecorded immune exposures were likely present. The donor tested CMV seronegative and was one of the 352 seronegative cohort members. Each donor provided a peripheral blood sample, and peripheral blood mononuclear cells were used for TCR beta sequencing. The Qiagen DNeasy Blood Extraction Kit was used to extract genomic DNA from the blood cell samples. Sequenced sample: PBMCs. In this chain, TRBV7-6 is recombined with TRBJ2-2; the D gene is perhaps TRBD2, on 6 matching bases. This receptor was identified in a man in his forties or fifties in good health and CMV-seronegative. The DNA is TGTGCCAGCAGCATAATACCGGGGGACCCAACGAACACCGGGGAGCTGTTTTTT. This codes for CASSIIPGDPTNTGELFF. Beyond the CDR3, the reference TRBV7-6 and TRBJ2-2 genes provide the residues; the full variable domain reads: GAGVSQSPRYKVTKRGQDVALRCDPISGHVSLYWYRQALGQGPEFLTYFNYEAQQDKSGLPNDRFSAERPEGSISTLTIQRTEQRDSAMYRCASSIIPGDPTNTGELFFGEGSRLTVL.